These 25 T cell receptor beta chains were all obtained from the same sample, sequenced in a study of blood T cell repertoires in COVID-19. TCRdb's copy holds only in-frame clones and misses some; the assay was immunoSEQ multiplex PCR. In the table there are fewer than 600,000 clones, over 75% of which are singletons. Sequenced input: PBMCs or T cells enriched from blood (not recorded which). The origin of the receptors is a woman aged 40 to 49 who had recovered from COVID-19.

The chain carries TRBV11-2 and TRBJ2-5; D not resolved. V was cut by 1 base and J by 5 bases, with 8 bases left in between. This CDR3 contains 13 residues. Germline CDR1 and CDR2: SGHAT and FQNNGV. CDR3 in DNA: TGTGCCAGCAGCTTAGCGTCGTCGGAGACCCAGTACTTC. This sequence encodes CASSLASSETQYF.

The rearrangement joins TRBV7-9 to TRBJ1-2; D gene uncertain. CDR3 length: 14 residues. The germline gives CDR1 SEHNR, CDR2 FQNEAQ (reference sequence). Trimming shortened V by 4 bases and J by 4 bases, and 13 bases separated the two germline ends. This CDR3 is CASSYLVWLYGYTF. The DNA of the CDR3 is TGTGCCAGCAGCTACCTAGTCTGGCTCTATGGCTACACCTTC.

This chain links TRBV3-1 (or the pseudogene TRBV3-2) with TRBJ1-3; D unresolved. The CDR3 extends over 12 amino acids. Germline CDR1 is LGHDT and CDR2 is YNNKEL (reference sequence). The germline V and J ends were trimmed by 1 base and 6 bases, with 4 bases remaining between them. CDR3 in amino acids: CASSQVLNTIYF. In DNA form, the CDR3 reads TGTGCCAGCAGCCAAGTCCTAAACACCATATATTTT.

This sequence joins TRBV7-9 and TRBJ2-1; 8 bases are shared with TRBD1. V trimming: 6 bases; J trimming: 3 bases; junction bases outside the gene matches: 7. CDR3 length: 15 amino acids. CDR1 and CDR2 (germline): SEHNR, FQNEAQ (reference sequence). This CDR3 reads CASRPGQGVYNEQFF. CDR3 coding DNA: TGTGCCAGCAGACCCGGACAGGGAGTCTACAATGAGCAGTTCTTC.

This chain joins TRBV25-1 and TRBJ2-7; TRBD2 matches 10 bases. The V and J ends lost 1 base and 5 bases, in that order; junction bases with no gene match: 8. CDR3 length equals 16 residues. CDR1 MGHDK and CDR2 SYGVNS come from the germline V gene. The DNA for the CDR3 is TGTGCCAGCAGTGAATTTGGGCTAGCGGGAGCCCACGAGCAGTACTTC. The encoded protein is CASSEFGLAGAHEQYF.

J is TRBJ1-2 and V is TRBV7-9, with D perhaps matching TRBD1 (6 bases). Trimming left V 2 bases short and J 3 bases short, with 19 bases between. The germline CDR1 and CDR2 sequences are SEHNR and FQNEAQ (reference sequence). This CDR3 has 17 residues. CDR3 in amino acids: CASSLWGPRQDDYGYTF. CDR3 coding DNA: TGTGCCAGCAGCTTATGGGGACCCCGACAGGACGACTATGGCTACACCTTC.

The chain joins TRBV7-6 to TRBJ2-3; unclear D gene. V dropped 5 bases and J dropped 0 bases, with 3 bases sitting between them. CDR1 and CDR2 (germline): SGHVS, FNYEAQ. This CDR3 has 12 amino acids. The DNA for the CDR3 is TGTGCCAGCAGCCTAAGCACAGATACGCAGTATTTT. This encodes CASSLSTDTQYF.

The chain employs TRBV5-8 and TRBJ2-4, with a possible D match to TRBD2 (5 bases). The ends were cut back, 0 bases at V and 8 bases at J, with 15 bases in the middle. CDR3 length: 15 residues. The germline V gene has CDR1 SGHTS and CDR2 YDEGEE. The CDR3 DNA reads as TGTGCCAGCAGCTTGGGCGGAGGATCGGGTGACATTCAGTACTTC. It translates to CASSLGGGSGDIQYF.

The genes are TRBV27 and TRBJ2-7, with D maybe TRBD2 (6 bases). Germline CDR1 MNHEY, CDR2 SMNVEV (reference sequence). CDR3 length: 15 amino acids. V was shortened by 0 bases and J by 1 base, with 10 bases between the two germline ends. CDR3: CASSLSERVSYEQYF. CDR3 coding DNA: TGTGCCAGCAGTTTATCGGAGCGGGTGTCCTACGAGCAGTACTTC.

The chain is built from TRBV28 and TRBJ1-1; 10 bases agree with TRBD1. V trimming: 6 bases; J trimming: 10 bases; junction bases outside the gene matches: 11. The CDR3 runs 14 residues. CDR1 and CDR2 (germline): MDHEN, SYDVKM. CDR3 in amino acids: CASSRALDRGRAFF. DNA of the CDR3: TGTGCCAGCAGCCGCGCCCTCGACAGGGGGCGAGCTTTCTTT.

The chain recombines TRBV21-1 with TRBJ2-7; the table calls TRBD1, which could not be checked here. TRBV21-1 is a pseudogene locus. This CDR3 has 16 amino acids. The CDR3 bases are TGTGCCAGCAGCAAAATGCTCGGACAGGATGTCCACGAGCAGTACTTC. Translating it yields CASSKMLGQDVHEQYF.

This chain links TRBV6-6 with TRBJ2-7; D not certain. V was shortened by 5 bases and J by 3 bases, with 8 bases between the two germline ends. The CDR3 loop spans 12 amino acids. Germline values: CDR1 MNHNY, CDR2 SVGAGI (reference sequence). The chain's CDR3 is CASSPSDYEQYF. The CDR3 region has the DNA TGTGCCAGCAGTCCTAGTGACTACGAGCAGTACTTC.

A remark on this clone: The same CDR3 can be traced to other DNA sequences in this sample. The V and J genes are TRBV4-3 and TRBJ1-1; no reliable D call. V lost 3 bases to trimming and J lost 1 base, with 6 bases between them. From germline, CDR1 is LGHNA and CDR2 YSLEER. The CDR3 is 13 residues long. CDR3 bases: TGCGCCAGCAGCCAGGCAGGGAACACTGAAGCTTTCTTT. This translates into CASSQAGNTEAFF.

The chain is built from TRBV5-4 and TRBJ2-5, with 13 bases identical to TRBD2. The CDR3 covers 15 residues. With 5 bases clipped from V and 2 bases from J, the junction kept 3 bases outside the gene matches. Germline V gives CDR1 SGHNT, CDR2 YYREEE (reference sequence). In DNA form, the CDR3 reads TGTGCCAGCAGTTTACTAGCGGGAGGGCAAGAGACCCAGTACTTC. Its protein product is CASSLLAGGQETQYF.

The chain links TRBV2 to TRBJ1-3; 9 nucleotides match TRBD1. The germline gives CDR1 SNHLY, CDR2 FYNNEI. The J segment lost 9 bases and the V segment lost 0 bases, leaving 18 bases of the junction unmatched. The CDR3 spans 19 residues. CDR3: CASSEAPGTGTKMGPTIYF. The CDR3 bases are TGTGCCAGCAGTGAAGCCCCCGGGACAGGGACCAAGATGGGGCCCACCATATATTTT.

This clone has only one observation. The chain combines TRBV9 with TRBJ2-7, with TRBD1 matching over 11 bases. This CDR3 comprises 15 residues. Germline CDR1 and CDR2: SGDLS and YYNGEE. The J segment lost 0 bases and the V segment lost 4 bases, leaving 3 bases of the junction unmatched. The CDR3 reads CASSQGQGGSYEQYF. The DNA of the CDR3 is TGTGCCAGCAGCCAGGGACAGGGGGGCTCCTACGAGCAGTACTTC.

The chain uses TRBV7-6 and TRBJ1-5, with D possibly being TRBD1 (5 bases). The CDR3 covers 13 residues. CDR1 and CDR2 (germline): SGHVS, FNYEAQ. V was clipped by 5 bases and J by 8 bases, with 13 bases between them. The CDR3 reads CASSVRVTEPQHF. DNA for the CDR3: TGTGCCAGCAGCGTCAGGGTTACGGAGCCCCAGCATTTT. The whole variable domain, remainder taken from reference TRBV7-6 and TRBJ1-5, is GAGVSQSPRYKVTKRGQDVALRCDPISGHVSLYWYRQALGQGPEFLTYFNYEAQQDKSGLPNDRFSAERPEGSISTLTIQRTEQRDSAMYRCASSVRVTEPQHFGDGTRLSIL.

This chain joins TRBV24-1 and TRBJ2-3, with 7 bases fitting TRBD1. Per the germline V gene, CDR1 is KGHDR and CDR2 is SFDVKD. This CDR3 is 14 amino acids long. V shed 5 bases, J shed 3 bases, and the junction held 4 bases outside the gene matches. The CDR3 DNA follows: TGTGCCACCAGTGGTAGGGGGCGTACAGATACGCAGTATTTT. This translates into CATSGRGRTDTQYF.

Only one count was recorded for this clone. The rearrangement uses TRBV7-9 and TRBJ1-1, with a tentative D call TRBD1 (5 bases). The CDR3 contains 13 residues. Germline assignment: CDR1 SEHNR and CDR2 FQNEAQ (reference sequence). V was pared by 0 bases and J by 8 bases, with 10 bases between. CDR3: CASSLAPGNEAFF. As DNA, the CDR3 is TGTGCCAGCAGCTTAGCGCCAGGGAACGAAGCTTTCTTT.

The V and J genes are TRBV29-1 and TRBJ2-2; 12 bases are shared with TRBD2. Germline trimming cut 7 bases from V and 6 bases from J; bases unmatched to any gene: 6. Per germline, CDR1 SQVTM and CDR2 ANQGSEA. This CDR3 contains 14 residues. The CDR3 reads CSALTSGSSGELFF. The DNA for the CDR3 is TGCAGCGCCTTGACTAGCGGGAGCTCCGGGGAGCTGTTTTTT.

J is TRBJ1-5 and V is TRBV7-9, with 8 nucleotides matching TRBD1. This CDR3 is built from 14 residues. The J segment lost 4 bases and the V segment lost 6 bases, leaving 5 bases of the junction unmatched. Germline CDR1 and CDR2: SEHNR and FQNEAQ (reference sequence). CDR3: CASSPDRENQPQHF. The CDR3 DNA sequence: TGTGCCAGCAGTCCGGACAGGGAGAATCAGCCCCAGCATTTT. Filled out from reference TRBV7-9 and TRBJ1-5, the complete variable domain reads DTGVSQNPRHKITKRGQNVTFRCDPISEHNRLYWYRQTLGQGPEFLTYFQNEAQLEKSRLLSDRFSAERPKGSFSTLEIQRTEQGDSAMYLCASSPDRENQPQHFGDGTRLSIL.

The chain couples TRBV7-2 to TRBJ2-1; D remains ambiguous. The germline gives CDR1 SGHTA, CDR2 FQGNSA. This CDR3 has 13 residues. The V end was cut by 5 bases, the J end by 3 bases, with 8 bases between. DNA of the CDR3: TGTGCCAGCAGCGATGGGCACTACAATGAGCAGTTCTTC. Protein product: CASSDGHYNEQFF.

The chain is built from TRBV2 and TRBJ2-1, with TRBD2 matching over 10 bases. The CDR3 contains 16 residues. CDR1 and CDR2 from the germline V gene are SNHLY and FYNNEI. Trimming removed 5 bases from V and 3 bases from J; junction bases left unmatched: 7. CDR3 nucleotide sequence: TGTGCCAGCAGTACCAGCGGGAGGGCCATCTACAATGAGCAGTTCTTC. Translation: CASSTSGRAIYNEQFF.

This clone was detected only once. This chain joins TRBV30 and TRBJ2-1; 11 bases match TRBD2. The trim removed 1 base at V and 0 bases at J, leaving 2 bases unmatched. Germline V gene lookup returns CDR1 GTSNPN and CDR2 SVGIG (reference sequence). The CDR3 consists of 16 residues. The CDR3 here is CAWSEGTSGSYNEQFF. The CDR3 DNA sequence: TGTGCCTGGAGTGAGGGGACTAGCGGCTCCTACAATGAGCAGTTCTTC. The entire variable domain, with the rest obtained from reference TRBV30 and TRBJ2-1, is as follows: SQTIHQWPATLVQPVGSPLSLECTVEGTSNPNLYWYRQAAGRGLQLLFYSVGIGQISSEVPQNLSASRPQDRQFILSSKKLLLSDSGFYLCAWSEGTSGSYNEQFFGPGTRLTVL.

This chain connects TRBV7-2 to TRBJ2-1; TRBD2 matches 7 bases. This CDR3 region has 15 residues. The germline V gene encodes CDR1 SGHTA and CDR2 FQGNSA. After removal of 6 bases from V and 1 base from J, the junction contained 6 bases not matched to a gene. The CDR3: CASSGGRASYNEQFF. The CDR3 DNA reads TGTGCCAGCAGTGGGGGGAGGGCATCCTACAATGAGCAGTTCTTC.